This section outlines one T cell receptor beta chain sequence together with its context. PCR involved 60 Vbeta and 13 Jbeta primers. The repertoire was sequenced with immunoSEQ multiplex PCR; TCRdb's copy has only in-frame clones and lacks some. The data show under 150,000 clones, with about 73% seen just once and around 2.6% held by the top ten. The V gene's germline CDR1 is SGHRS and CDR2 YFSETQ. The length of the CDR3 is 14 residues. V was pared by 0 bases and J by 1 base, with 7 bases between. The data stem from a study of cytomegalovirus exposure and HLA in healthy donors. Study as a whole: HLA-typed donors were the source of some 80 million unique TCRs, which an early data release held.

The chain couples TRBV5-1 to TRBJ2-5; unclear D gene. The sample consisted of PBMCs. This TCR was sampled from a human donor in good health. The CDR3 reads CASSLETVQETQYF. The CDR3 region has the DNA TGCGCCAGCAGCTTGGAGACTGTCCAAGAGACCCAGTACTTC. The full variable domain, completed using reference TRBV5-1 and TRBJ2-5, is KAGVTQTPRYLIKTRGQQVTLSCSPISGHRSVSWYQQTPGQGLQFLFEYFSETQRNKGNFPGRFSGRQFSNSRSEMNVSTLELGDSALYLCASSLETVQETQYFGPGTRLLVL.